The source of this T cell receptor beta chain is a study of T cells in Graves' hyperthyroidism and ophthalmopathy. V lost 4 bases to trimming and J lost 4 bases, with 14 bases between them. CDR3 size: 14 residues. Germline V gene data show CDR1 as SGDLS and CDR2 as YYNGEE. TCR beta CDR3 regions were amplified from RNA transcripts. The HTBI primer set drove a first-round RT-PCR of the TCR CDR3. A single record per CDR3 protein comes from TCRdb applying MiXCR to the multiplex PCR reads. The table includes more than 450,000 distinct CDR3 sequences, approximately 20% detected once. V and J are TRBV9 and TRBJ1-2, with D uncertain. Sequencing was performed on blood. This TCR was sampled from a man aged 40-55 years with Graves' ophthalmopathy. For the CDR3, the DNA is TGTGCCAGCAGCCCCCAGGCAGAAGTCTATGGCTACACCTTC. Amino acid sequence: CASSPQAEVYGYTF.